These 3 T cell receptor beta chains were sequenced from one sample in a study of T cell responses to AZD1222 COVID-19 vaccine. Measured with immunoSEQ multiplex PCR; TCRdb has only the in-frame clones, and not every one. The repertoire holds 90,000 to 120,000 clones, with 75% to 95% as singletons. This specimen consisted of peripheral blood, obtained 28 days after the second AZD1222 dose. All receptors come from an adult who received the AZD1222 COVID-19 vaccine.

V gene TRBV2 combines with J gene TRBJ1-2; TRBD1 matches at 11 bases. The CDR3 extends over 14 amino acids. Germline-derived CDR1 and CDR2 are SNHLY and FYNNEI. Trimming removed 7 bases from V and 4 bases from J; junction bases left unmatched: 5. In nucleotides, the CDR3 is TGTGCCAGCACCGGGACAGGGGGGCTCTATGGCTACACCTTC. It is translated as CASTGTGGLYGYTF. The complete variable domain, with remaining parts taken from reference TRBV2 and TRBJ1-2, reads EPEVTQTPSHQVTQMGQEVILRCVPISNHLYFYWYRQILGQKVEFLVSFYNNEISEKSEIFDDQFSVERPDGSNFTLKIRSTKLEDSAMYFCASTGTGGLYGYTFGSGTRLTVV.

The chain carries TRBV14 and TRBJ1-6, with a weak D call TRBD1 (5 bases). Germline CDR1 reads SGHDN; CDR2 reads FVKESK. Trimming removed 4 bases at V and 8 bases at J, with 12 bases between. This CDR3 is built from 14 residues. CDR3 in DNA: TGTGCCAGCAGCCGTTGGGGGGTAGATTCACCCCTCCACTTT. Translation gives CASSRWGVDSPLHF.

The CDR3 is CASSPVTGDPSTGELFF. The CDR3 DNA reads TGTGCCAGCAGCCCCGTTACAGGGGACCCTTCCACCGGGGAGCTGTTTTTT. The chain is built from TRBV5-6 and TRBJ2-2, with TRBD1 matching 7 bases. Germline V gene sequence: CDR1 SGHDT, CDR2 YYEEEE. The CDR3 totals 17 residues. V shed 4 bases and J 4 bases; nucleotides not matched to a gene: 13.